These 21 T cell receptor beta chains were all obtained from the same sample, sequenced in a study of blood T cell repertoires in COVID-19. Using immunoSEQ multiplex PCR, the repertoire was profiled, and TCRdb retains in-frame clones only, with some absent. The sample yields 200,000 to 250,000 clones, about nine tenths seen once. The specimen was peripheral blood. The origin of the receptors is a woman aged 55-75 years with acute or convalescent COVID-19.

The CDR3 is CASSLVASGTEAFF. The CDR3 DNA follows: TGTGCCAGCAGCTTAGTGGCAAGCGGCACTGAAGCTTTCTTT. The V and J genes are TRBV7-2 and TRBJ1-1; no clear D. Germline V lookup: CDR1 SGHTA, CDR2 FQGNSA. The V and J ends lost 1 base and 4 bases respectively, with 10 bases between them. The CDR3 contains 14 residues.

The chain combines TRBV7-9 with TRBJ2-5, with D maybe TRBD1 (5 bases). Deletions cut 3 bases from V and 7 bases from J, with 12 bases between. Germline CDR1 reads SEHNR; CDR2 reads FQNEAQ (reference sequence). This CDR3 has 13 residues. In DNA form, the CDR3 reads TGTGCCAGCAGCTTGGGCCAGGGATTGACCCAGTACTTC. It codes for CASSLGQGLTQYF.

The table lists this clone with a few counts. J is TRBJ2-5 and V is TRBV9, with 8 nucleotides matching TRBD2. Trimming took 0 bases from V and 0 from J; bases not matched to a gene: 4. Germline CDR1 reads SGDLS; CDR2 reads YYNGEE. The CDR3 spans 16 residues. The CDR3 here is CASSVDGGGNQETQYF. CDR3 nucleotide sequence: TGTGCCAGCAGCGTAGATGGCGGGGGGAACCAAGAGACCCAGTACTTC.

The chain combines TRBV5-8 with TRBJ1-1; 7 nucleotides line up with TRBD1. CDR3 length: 14 amino acids. Trimming at V came to 4 bases and at J to 0 bases, leaving 3 bases not matched to a gene. Germline loops: CDR1 SGHTS, CDR2 YDEGEE. This CDR3 reads CASSPGGVNTEAFF. The CDR3 nucleotides read TGTGCCAGCAGCCCAGGGGGAGTGAACACTGAAGCTTTCTTT. The full variable domain, in which reference TRBV5-8 and TRBJ1-1 provide the parts outside the CDR3, is EAGVTQSPTHLIKTRGQQATLRCSPISGHTSVYWYQQALGLGLQFLLWYDEGEERNRGNFPPRFSGRQFPNYSSELNVNALELEDSALYLCASSPGGVNTEAFFGQGTRLTVV.

This chain uses TRBV27 with TRBJ1-1; D is ambiguous. The CDR3 spans 21 residues. The V gene's germline CDR1 is MNHEY and CDR2 SMNVEV (reference sequence). V was shortened by 6 bases and J by 0 bases, with 32 bases between the two germline ends. CDR3 sequence reads: CASSLDTPGRREGYLNTEAFF. DNA of the CDR3: TGTGCCAGCAGCCTAGACACTCCCGGGCGTCGAGAGGGCTACTTGAACACTGAAGCTTTCTTT.

In this sample, this clone turned up once. V gene TRBV6-5 combines with J gene TRBJ2-2, with 11 bases lining up with TRBD1. From germline, CDR1 is MNHEY and CDR2 SVGAGI. The CDR3 loop spans 15 amino acids. J lost 5 bases, V lost 4 bases, and 3 bases had no gene match. CDR3 region: CASSWDRGGTGELFF. As DNA, the CDR3 is TGTGCCAGCAGTTGGGACAGGGGGGGTACCGGGGAGCTGTTTTTT.

V and J are TRBV19 and TRBJ2-2; D is possibly TRBD2 (6 bases). The CDR3 is 13 amino acids. Germline V gene data show CDR1 as LNHDA and CDR2 as SQIVND (reference sequence). Trimming removed 5 bases from V and 6 bases from J, with 10 bases in between. CDR3 coding DNA: TGTGCCAGTAGTTATCAGCGGGCCGGGGAGCTGTTTTTT. This sequence encodes CASSYQRAGELFF.

V is TRBV19 and J is TRBJ1-2; 8 bases match TRBD1. The CDR3 is made up of 14 amino acids. Germline CDR1 LNHDA, CDR2 SQIVND (reference sequence). V lost 8 bases and J lost 8; bases outside the gene matches: 13. The DNA for the CDR3 is TGTGCCAGTTTACAGGCAGGGGGCGCGGACGGCTACACCTTC. Translated: CASLQAGGADGYTF.

V usage is TRBV6-5 and J usage is TRBJ2-7; D is perhaps TRBD1 (5 bases). Germline CDR1 MNHEY, CDR2 SVGAGI. CDR3 size: 14 residues. V lost 3 bases and J 5 bases, leaving 14 bases between the germline ends. The CDR3 reads CASSYSGAPHEQYF. The CDR3 DNA is TGTGCCAGCAGTTATAGTGGGGCCCCGCACGAGCAGTACTTC.

The CDR3 DNA reads TGTGCCAGCAGTTTATCCGGGACAGGGAAGACCGGGGAGCTGTTTTTT. This codes for CASSLSGTGKTGELFF. The chain employs TRBV28 and TRBJ2-2; 9 bases fit TRBD1. J gave up 5 bases and V 1 base, and 5 bases lay outside the gene matches. Germline V gene sequence: CDR1 MDHEN, CDR2 SYDVKM. CDR3 length: 16 amino acids.

The gene calls are TRBV6-5 and TRBJ2-7; 10 bases line up with TRBD1. Germline CDR1 MNHEY, CDR2 SVGAGI. Unmatched junction bases numbered 6, after V lost 6 bases and J lost 1 base. This CDR3 is 15 amino acids long. The chain's CDR3 is CASSRQGASSYEQYF. The CDR3 nucleotides are TGTGCCAGCAGCAGACAGGGGGCATCGTCCTACGAGCAGTACTTC.

The rearrangement links TRBV7-3 to TRBJ1-6; TRBD1 is a possible D gene (6 bases). The CDR3 totals 16 residues. Germline V lookup: CDR1 SGHTA, CDR2 FQGTGA. Deletions cut 4 bases from V and 10 bases from J, with 20 bases between. The CDR3 nucleotides are TGTGCCAGCAGCTCCCACGGGGGGCTGGATGGATCACCCCTCCACTTT. It translates to CASSSHGGLDGSPLHF.

This chain connects TRBV27 to TRBJ2-1, with D possibly TRBD2 on 5 matching bases. There are 14 residues in the CDR3. In germline, CDR1 is MNHEY, CDR2 SMNVEV (reference sequence). The ends were cut back, 8 bases at V and 5 bases at J, with 16 bases in the middle. The CDR3: CASSRAASHNEQFF. The CDR3, as DNA: TGTGCCAGCTCCAGAGCGGCGAGTCACAATGAGCAGTTCTTC.

The chain is built from TRBV7-2 and TRBJ2-7; weak D call: TRBD2 (6 bases). This CDR3 has 18 amino acids. The germline CDR1 and CDR2 sequences are SGHTA and FQGNSA. The V end was cut by 5 bases, the J end by 0 bases, with 23 bases between. The CDR3 region has the DNA TGTGCCAGCAGCCCCCGACTAGGGACCAACCTAATCTCCTACGAGCAGTACTTC. As protein: CASSPRLGTNLISYEQYF.

V usage is TRBV27 and J usage is TRBJ2-7, with 7 positions matching TRBD2. V dropped 6 bases and J dropped 2; count of bases not matched to a gene: 19. This CDR3 spans 18 amino acids. Germline CDR1 and CDR2: MNHEY and SMNVEV (reference sequence). The CDR3 sequence is CASRVISEAGLSTYEQYF. CDR3 nucleotide sequence: TGTGCCAGCAGAGTGATCAGTGAAGCGGGATTGAGTACCTACGAGCAGTACTTC.

This clone was seen just once. This rearrangement joins TRBV2 to TRBJ2-6; 12 bases fit TRBD2. Germline V lookup: CDR1 SNHLY, CDR2 FYNNEI. J was trimmed by 1 base and V by 6 bases; bases with no gene match: 10. CDR3 length: 19 amino acids. The CDR3 protein is CASRLLAGGFASGANVLTF. Written as DNA, the CDR3 is TGTGCCAGCAGGTTACTAGCGGGAGGTTTTGCGTCTGGGGCCAACGTCCTGACTTTC.

J is TRBJ2-7 and V is TRBV7-2; 9 bases line up with TRBD2. The CDR3 spans 13 residues. Germline CDR1 reads SGHTA; CDR2 reads FQGNSA. The trim removed 5 bases at V and 6 bases at J, leaving 5 bases unmatched. Here the CDR3 DNA reads TGTGCCAGCAGCCCTAGCGGGATGCGCGAGCAGTACTTC. Translated: CASSPSGMREQYF.

The chain employs TRBV30 and TRBJ2-7, with D possibly matching TRBD1 (5 bases). The CDR3 runs to 17 residues. Trimming stripped 4 bases from V and 6 bases from J, with 28 bases between. CDR1 is GTSNPN and CDR2 is SVGIG in the germline V gene (reference sequence). The CDR3 DNA is TGTGCCTGGATCCCCCGTCAGGGAAGGAACGTGATCTGCGAGCAGTACTTC. This translates into CAWIPRQGRNVICEQYF.

CDR3 protein: CASSATGAYEQYF. CDR3 in DNA: TGTGCCAGCAGCGCCACAGGGGCATACGAGCAGTACTTC. This chain connects TRBV9 to TRBJ2-7; 7 positions agree with TRBD1. V shed 3 bases and J 4 bases; nucleotides not matched to a gene: 4. The CDR3 contains 13 residues. Germline lookup yields CDR1 SGDLS and CDR2 YYNGEE.

The J gene is TRBJ2-2, the V gene TRBV10-1; 8 bases agree with TRBD1. The J segment lost 4 bases and the V segment lost 6 bases, leaving 4 bases of the junction unmatched. CDR3 length: 14 residues. The germline V gene encodes CDR1 WNHNN and CDR2 SYGVQD (reference sequence). The CDR3 loop is CASSSGGVTGELFF. CDR3 coding DNA: TGCGCCAGCAGCTCAGGGGGCGTCACCGGGGAGCTGTTTTTT.

The rearrangement joins TRBV5-1 to TRBJ2-7, with D perhaps matching TRBD2 (6 bases). This CDR3 has 15 amino acids. Germline CDR1 reads SGHRS; CDR2 reads YFSETQ. V dropped 3 bases and J dropped 3 bases, with 16 bases sitting between them. The CDR3 sequence: CASSSRDFGRYEQYF. The CDR3 nucleotides read TGCGCCAGCAGCTCCCGGGACTTTGGGCGCTACGAGCAGTACTTC.